Listed below are T cell receptor beta chains from one sample, sequenced in a study of cytomegalovirus exposure and HLA in healthy donors. Data came from immunoSEQ multiplex PCR; TCRdb stores just in-frame clones and leaves some out. The top ten hold roughly 0.82% of the sample, which has 75,000 to 100,000 clones, around 96% seen once. Specimen: PBMCs. The origin of the receptors is a man younger than 30 in good health and CMV-seronegative. The CDR3 runs from the conserved cysteine through the conserved F or W. Each record gives: J gene, V gene, clone size, D gene, CDR3 DNA, CDR3 protein. A D gene is named only where the DNA matches it firmly. Part of the rows lack a size; the others show once, few, many or a class for expanded clones.

>TRBJ2-1|TRBV19|-|-
TGTGCCAGTAGTCTAACCGGGACTCGTTACAATGAGCAGTTCTTC
CASSLTGTRYNEQFF
>TRBJ1-5|TRBV6-4|few|-
TGTGCCAGCAGTGACGGGACAAGCAATCAGCCCCAGCATTTT
CASSDGTSNQPQHF
>TRBJ2-1|TRBV5-4|-|-
TGTGCCAGCAGGAGCAAAGGAGACTCCTACAATGAGCAGTTCTTC
CASRSKGDSYNEQFF
>TRBJ2-3|TRBV28|-|TRBD2
TGTGCCAGCAGCCCCACCAAGGGGCGGGGGACAGATACGCAGTATTTT
CASSPTKGRGTDTQYF
>TRBJ1-4|TRBV10-3|-|-
TGTGCCATCAGTGAGTCCAGGGGCGAACTTGCAACTAATGAAAAACTGTTTTTT
CAISESRGELATNEKLFF
>TRBJ2-7|TRBV9|-|-
TGTGCCAGCAGCCCTATAACTGCCTCCTACGAGCAGTACTTC
CASSPITASYEQYF
>TRBJ2-3|TRBV21-1|once|-
TGTGCCAGCAGCTTCCGAATCTTACAGGAAAATTGGATCACAGATACGCAGTATTTT
CASSFRILQENWITDTQYF
>TRBJ1-2|TRBV30|-|-
TGTGCCTGGAGTGTATCGGGGGGATCGGAGGGCTACACCTTC
CAWSVSGGSEGYTF
>TRBJ2-3|TRBV10-3|-|-
TGTGCCATCAGTGGCAGGTTGTCTGCGCAGTATTTT
CAISGRLSAQYF
>TRBJ1-5|TRBV19|-|-
TGTGCCAGTAGTCTGGGAGGTGGGCAGCCCCAGCATTTT
CASSLGGGQPQHF
>TRBJ1-3|TRBV15|-|TRBD1
TGTGCCACCAGCAGAGAACAGGGGCACGGAAACACCATATATTTT
CATSREQGHGNTIYF
>TRBJ2-1|TRBV7-9|-|TRBD1
TGTGCCAGCAGTTCATCGACAGGGGCACTAATCTACAATGAGCAGTTCTTC
CASSSSTGALIYNEQFF
>TRBJ2-5|TRBV5-1|-|TRBD1
TGCGCCAGCAGCTCGCTAAGGGACAGGGGCGCGGGTCAAGAGACCCAGTACTTC
CASSSLRDRGAGQETQYF
>TRBJ1-1|TRBV7-9|-|-
TGTGCCAGCAGCTTACTGAGCGCTGAAGCTTTCTTT
CASSLLSAEAFF
>TRBJ1-1|TRBV29-1|few|-
TGCACCCACAGGACGGTGAACACTGAAGCTTTCTTT
CTHRTVNTEAFF
>TRBJ2-5|TRBV14|-|-
TGTGCCAGCAGCCAAGGGGCAGTTTCCTCAGTGACCCAGTACTTC
CASSQGAVSSVTQYF
>TRBJ2-2|TRBV19|-|TRBD2
TGTGCCAGTAGTATAGGACTAGCGGCGACCACCGGGGAGCTGTTTTTT
CASSIGLAATTGELFF
>TRBJ2-7|TRBV5-6|-|TRBD2
TGTGCCAGCAGCTTGGCAGGGGCTAGCGGGACCCACGAGCAGTACTTC
CASSLAGASGTHEQYF
>TRBJ2-7|TRBV9|-|-
TGTGCCAGCAGCCCCGCAGGGCCCCTCGAGCAGTACTTC
CASSPAGPLEQYF
>TRBJ1-3|TRBV6-1|-|-
TGTGCCAGCACCAAAAGGGCAGACGCAGGGAACACCATATATTTT
CASTKRADAGNTIYF
>TRBJ2-7|TRBV5-1|-|TRBD1
TGCGCCAGCAGCTTGGAGCAGGGGGCCGTAGAGCAGTACTTC
CASSLEQGAVEQYF
>TRBJ1-2|TRBV6-5|-|-
TGTGCCAGCAGTTACTCGCAGGGCGGTGGCTACACCTTC
CASSYSQGGGYTF
>TRBJ2-1|TRBV2|once|-
TGTGCCAGCAGCCGGACTCAGGGGCGGAATGAGCAGTTCTTC
CASSRTQGRNEQFF
>TRBJ2-3|TRBV12-1|once|-
TGTGCCAGCAGCTTGGAGGACAGGGCGACCGAGCGGGCTTCTCCGGATACGCAGTATTTT
CASSLEDRATERASPDTQYF
>TRBJ2-7|TRBV27|-|-
TGTGCCAGCAGTTCGGCAGACAGTTTTTACGAGCAGTACTTC
CASSSADSFYEQYF
>TRBJ2-5|TRBV5-1|-|TRBD2
TGCGCCAGCAGCCAATCCGGGACTAGCAAGGAGACCCAGTACTTC
CASSQSGTSKETQYF
>TRBJ1-5|TRBV7-9|-|-
TGTGCCAGCAGCTTAGAAACAGGTCAGCCCCAGCATTTT
CASSLETGQPQHF
>TRBJ1-2|TRBV14|once|-
TGTGCCAGCAGCCAAGATCCGACAGGCTATGGCTACACCTTC
CASSQDPTGYGYTF
>TRBJ2-1|TRBV5-1|-|-
TGCGCCAGCAGCTTGGCCCCCGGGGGGCTTAATGAGCAGTTCTTC
CASSLAPGGLNEQFF
>TRBJ1-1|TRBV27|-|-
TGTGCCAGCACGGGGGGCATCGGGACTTTAGAAGCTTTCTTT
CASTGGIGTLEAFF
>TRBJ1-2|TRBV18|-|TRBD1
TGTGCCAGCTCACCTTCCGTGGACAGGGGAGGTGGCTACACCTTC
CASSPSVDRGGGYTF
>TRBJ2-3|TRBV2|-|-
TGTGCCAGCAGTCCTTTAGGACTTAACACAGATACGCAGTATTTT
CASSPLGLNTDTQYF
>TRBJ2-7|TRBV19|-|-
TGTGCCAGTAGTATAGGACTATCCGGCGAGCAGTACTTC
CASSIGLSGEQYF
>TRBJ1-1|TRBV6-6|-|TRBD1
TGTGCCAGCAAGGAGGAACAGGGGGCGCGGGGAACTGAAGCTTTCTTT
CASKEEQGARGTEAFF
>TRBJ1-1|TRBV5-6|-|TRBD1
TGTGCCAGCAGCTTACCGGGACAGCTGAACACTGAAGCTTTCTTT
CASSLPGQLNTEAFF
>TRBJ2-5|TRBV5-6|-|-
TGTGCCTCGGGCCCGGGGAGAGAGACCCAGTACTTC
CASGPGRETQYF
>TRBJ1-3|TRBV6-5|once|TRBD1
TGTGCCAGCGGGTCCGGGACAGCCTCTGGAAACACCATATATTTT
CASGSGTASGNTIYF
>TRBJ2-2|TRBV7-9|-|-
TGTGCCAGCAGCCTCCTCAACACCGGGGAGCTGTTTTTT
CASSLLNTGELFF
>TRBJ2-3|TRBV5-5|-|-
TGTGCCAGCAGCGTCCCCACAGCTAGCACAGATACGCAGTATTTT
CASSVPTASTDTQYF
>TRBJ1-4|TRBV11-3|-|-
TGTGCCAGCAGCTGGGGCGGGGTTTCTAATGAAAAACTGTTTTTT
CASSWGGVSNEKLFF
>TRBJ2-7|TRBV28|-|-
TGTGCCAGCAGTTTTCAGGGGACCTATTACGAGCAGTACTTC
CASSFQGTYYEQYF
>TRBJ1-1|TRBV9|-|-
TGTGCCAGCAGCGTAGAATCGGGGGGCACTGAAGCTTTCTTT
CASSVESGGTEAFF
>TRBJ2-2|TRBV11-2|-|TRBD1
TGTGCCAGCAGCCACAACCCTTGGACAGGGCCGGACACCGGGGAGCTGTTTTTT
CASSHNPWTGPDTGELFF
>TRBJ1-1|TRBV7-6|-|TRBD1
TGTGCCAGCAGCCCGGGGACAGGGATGAACACTGAAGCTTTCTTT
CASSPGTGMNTEAFF
>TRBJ2-1|TRBV11-3|once|-
TGTGCCAGCAGCTTAAGGGGTGAGCAGTTCTTC
CASSLRGEQFF
>TRBJ2-4|TRBV5-1|-|TRBD2
TGCGCCAGCAGCCCCGGGGGGGCCTCCTACATTCAGTACTTC
CASSPGGASYIQYF
>TRBJ1-2|TRBV18|-|-
TGTGCCAGCTCACCAAGCAGGGACATGAGCTACACCTTC
CASSPSRDMSYTF